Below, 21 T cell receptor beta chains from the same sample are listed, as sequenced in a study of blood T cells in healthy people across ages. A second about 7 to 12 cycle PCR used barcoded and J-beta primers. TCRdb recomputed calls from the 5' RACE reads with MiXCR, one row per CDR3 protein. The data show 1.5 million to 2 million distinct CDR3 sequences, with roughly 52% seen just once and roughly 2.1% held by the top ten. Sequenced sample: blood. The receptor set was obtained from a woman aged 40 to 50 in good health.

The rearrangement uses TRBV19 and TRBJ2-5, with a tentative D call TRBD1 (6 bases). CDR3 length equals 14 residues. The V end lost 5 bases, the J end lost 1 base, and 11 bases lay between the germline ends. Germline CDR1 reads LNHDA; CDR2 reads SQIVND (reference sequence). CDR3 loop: CASSDRDTQETQYF. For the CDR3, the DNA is TGTGCCAGTAGTGACCGGGACACCCAAGAGACCCAGTACTTC.

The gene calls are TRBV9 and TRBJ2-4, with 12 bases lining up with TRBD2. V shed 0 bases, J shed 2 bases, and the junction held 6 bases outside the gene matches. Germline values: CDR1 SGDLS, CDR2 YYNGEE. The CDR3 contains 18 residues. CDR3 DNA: TGTGCCAGCAGCGTAGGGCTAGCGGGGGGGCCGACCAAAAACATTCAGTACTTC. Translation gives CASSVGLAGGPTKNIQYF.

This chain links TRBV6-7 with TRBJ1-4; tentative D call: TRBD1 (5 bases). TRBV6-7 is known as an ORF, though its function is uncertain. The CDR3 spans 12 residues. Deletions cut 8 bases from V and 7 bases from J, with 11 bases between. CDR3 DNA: TGTGCCAGCGGGGCAGGGAGTGAAAAACTGTTTTTT. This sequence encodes CASGAGSEKLFF.

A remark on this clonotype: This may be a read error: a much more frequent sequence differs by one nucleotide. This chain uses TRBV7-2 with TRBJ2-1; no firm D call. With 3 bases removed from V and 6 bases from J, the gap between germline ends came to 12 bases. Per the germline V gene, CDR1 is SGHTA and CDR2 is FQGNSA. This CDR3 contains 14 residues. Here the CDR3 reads CASSLWERSNEQFF. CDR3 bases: TGTGCCAGCAGCTTGTGGGAACGGAGCAATGAGCAGTTCTTC.

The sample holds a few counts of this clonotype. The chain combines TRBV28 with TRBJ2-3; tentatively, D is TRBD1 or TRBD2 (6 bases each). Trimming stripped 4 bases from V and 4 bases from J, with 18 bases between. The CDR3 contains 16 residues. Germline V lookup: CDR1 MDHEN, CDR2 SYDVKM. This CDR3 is CASSSPSSGGADTQYF. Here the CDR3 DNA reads TGTGCCAGCAGTTCGCCCTCGTCCGGGGGCGCAGATACGCAGTATTTT.

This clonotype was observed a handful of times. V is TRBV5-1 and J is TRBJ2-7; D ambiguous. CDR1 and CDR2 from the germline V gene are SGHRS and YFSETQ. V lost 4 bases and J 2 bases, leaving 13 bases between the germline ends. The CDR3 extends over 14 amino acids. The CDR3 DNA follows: TGCGCCAGCAGCCCCAGTAATGGCCCCTACGAGCAGTACTTC. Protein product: CASSPSNGPYEQYF.

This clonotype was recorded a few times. CDR3 amino acids: CASTPFSAGDNYGYTF. The CDR3 nucleotides read TGCGCCAGCACCCCCTTTTCGGCAGGGGACAACTATGGCTACACCTTC. The chain is built from TRBV5-1 and TRBJ1-2; D possibly corresponds to TRBD1 (6 bases). Germline V CDR1 and CDR2: SGHRS, YFSETQ. This CDR3 comprises 16 residues. Trimming removed 6 bases from V and 2 bases from J, with 20 bases in between.

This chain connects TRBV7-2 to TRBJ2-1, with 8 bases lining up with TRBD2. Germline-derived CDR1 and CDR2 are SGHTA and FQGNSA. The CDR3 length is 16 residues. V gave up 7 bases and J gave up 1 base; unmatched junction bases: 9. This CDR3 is CASTPREGSSYNEQFF. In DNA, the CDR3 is TGTGCCAGCACCCCACGGGAGGGGAGTTCCTACAATGAGCAGTTCTTC.

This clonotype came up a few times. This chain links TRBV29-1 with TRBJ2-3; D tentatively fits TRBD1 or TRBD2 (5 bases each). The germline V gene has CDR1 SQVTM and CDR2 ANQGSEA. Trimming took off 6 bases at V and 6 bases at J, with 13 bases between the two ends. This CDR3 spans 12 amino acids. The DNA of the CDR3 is TGCAGCGTATCGAGGGGTTCGGATACGCAGTATTTT. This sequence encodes CSVSRGSDTQYF.

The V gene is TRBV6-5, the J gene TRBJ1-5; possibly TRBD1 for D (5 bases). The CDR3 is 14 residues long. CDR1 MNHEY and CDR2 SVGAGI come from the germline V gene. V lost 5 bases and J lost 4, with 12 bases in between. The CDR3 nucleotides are TGTGCCAGCAGTCCGGGACTACCGAATCAGCCCCAGCATTTT. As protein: CASSPGLPNQPQHF.

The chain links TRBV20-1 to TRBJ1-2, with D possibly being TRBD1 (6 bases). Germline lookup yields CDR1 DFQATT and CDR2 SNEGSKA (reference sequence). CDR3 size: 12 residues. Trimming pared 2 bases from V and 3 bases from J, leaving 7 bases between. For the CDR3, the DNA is TGCAGTGCTAGAAAGGGGGACTATGGCTACACCTTC. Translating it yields CSARKGDYGYTF.

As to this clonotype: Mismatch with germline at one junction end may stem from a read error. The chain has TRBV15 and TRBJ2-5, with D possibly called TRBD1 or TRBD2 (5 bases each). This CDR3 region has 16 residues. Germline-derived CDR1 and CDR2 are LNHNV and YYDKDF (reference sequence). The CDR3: CSTSSHIGTAQETQYF. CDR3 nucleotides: TGTTCCACCAGCAGTCATATCGGGACGGCGCAAGAGACCCAGTACTTC.

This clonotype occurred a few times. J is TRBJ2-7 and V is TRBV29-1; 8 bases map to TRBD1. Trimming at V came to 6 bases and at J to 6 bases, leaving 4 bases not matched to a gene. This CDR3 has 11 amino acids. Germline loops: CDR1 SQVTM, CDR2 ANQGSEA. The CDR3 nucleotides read TGCAGCGTCCCTGACAGGGGCGAGCAGTACTTC. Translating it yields CSVPDRGEQYF.

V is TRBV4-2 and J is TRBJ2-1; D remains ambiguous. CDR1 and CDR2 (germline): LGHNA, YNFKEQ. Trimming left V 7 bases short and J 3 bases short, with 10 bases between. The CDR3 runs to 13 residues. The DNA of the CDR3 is TGTGCCAGCAATAAAGGTAGCTACAATGAGCAGTTCTTC. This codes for CASNKGSYNEQFF.

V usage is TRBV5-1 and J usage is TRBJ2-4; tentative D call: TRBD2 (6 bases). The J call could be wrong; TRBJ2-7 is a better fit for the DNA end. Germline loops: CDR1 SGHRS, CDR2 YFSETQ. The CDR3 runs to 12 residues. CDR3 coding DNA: TGCGCCAGCAACGGCGGGATCTACGAGCAGTACTTC. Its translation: CASNGGIYEQYF.

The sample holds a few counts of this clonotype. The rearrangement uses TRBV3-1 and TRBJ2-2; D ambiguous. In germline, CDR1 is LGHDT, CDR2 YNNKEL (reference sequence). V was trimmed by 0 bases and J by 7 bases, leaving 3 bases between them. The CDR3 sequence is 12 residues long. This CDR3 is CASSQDRGELFF. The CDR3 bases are TGTGCCAGCAGCCAAGACCGCGGGGAGCTGTTTTTT. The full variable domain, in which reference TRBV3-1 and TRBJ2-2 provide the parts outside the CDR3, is DTAVSQTPKYLVTQMGNDKSIKCEQNLGHDTMYWYKQDSKKFLKIMFSYNNKELIINETVPNRFSPKSPDKAHLNLHINSLELGDSAVYFCASSQDRGELFFGEGSRLTVL.

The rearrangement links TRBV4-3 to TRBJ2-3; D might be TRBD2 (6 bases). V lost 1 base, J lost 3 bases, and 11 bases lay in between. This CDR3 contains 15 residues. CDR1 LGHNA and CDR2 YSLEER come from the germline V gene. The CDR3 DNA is TGCGCCAGCAGCCAAGTAACGAGCGGGACAGATACGCAGTATTTT. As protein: CASSQVTSGTDTQYF.

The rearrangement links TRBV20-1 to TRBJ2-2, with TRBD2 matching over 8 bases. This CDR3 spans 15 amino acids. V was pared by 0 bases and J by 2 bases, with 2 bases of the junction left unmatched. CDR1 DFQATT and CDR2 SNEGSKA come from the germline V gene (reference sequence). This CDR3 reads CSARDSGKNTGELFF. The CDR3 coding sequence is TGCAGTGCTAGAGATAGCGGGAAAAACACCGGGGAGCTGTTTTTT.

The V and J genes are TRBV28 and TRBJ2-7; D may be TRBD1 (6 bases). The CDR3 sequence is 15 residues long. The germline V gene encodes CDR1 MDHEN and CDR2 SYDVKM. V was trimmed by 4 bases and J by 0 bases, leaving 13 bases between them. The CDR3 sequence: CASSSADSHSYEQYF. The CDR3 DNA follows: TGTGCCAGCAGTTCTGCGGACAGCCACTCCTACGAGCAGTACTTC.

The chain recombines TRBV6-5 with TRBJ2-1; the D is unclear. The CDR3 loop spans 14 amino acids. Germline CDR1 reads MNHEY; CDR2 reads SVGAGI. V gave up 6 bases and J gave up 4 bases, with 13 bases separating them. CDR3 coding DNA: TGTGCCAGCAGCCGTGATGCCCCTTACAATGAGCAGTTCTTC. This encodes CASSRDAPYNEQFF.

In DNA form, the CDR3 reads TGTGCCAGCAGCCCGGTTACTGGAGGCGAGCAGTTCTTC. This sequence encodes CASSPVTGGEQFF. This chain uses TRBV3-1 with TRBJ2-1, with D possibly being TRBD2 (5 bases). Germline V gene sequence: CDR1 LGHDT, CDR2 YNNKEL (reference sequence). This CDR3 is 13 amino acids long. V was trimmed by 4 bases and J by 10 bases, leaving 14 bases between them.